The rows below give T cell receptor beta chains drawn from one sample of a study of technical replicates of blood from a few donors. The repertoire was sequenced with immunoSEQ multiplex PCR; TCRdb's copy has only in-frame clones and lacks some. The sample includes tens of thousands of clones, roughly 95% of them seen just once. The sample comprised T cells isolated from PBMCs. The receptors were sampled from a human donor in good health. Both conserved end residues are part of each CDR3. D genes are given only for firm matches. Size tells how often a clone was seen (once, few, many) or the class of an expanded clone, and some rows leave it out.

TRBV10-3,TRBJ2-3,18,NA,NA,CAIKYSTGFSDGTDTQYF,TGTGCCATCAAATACTCCACAGGGTTCAGTGACGGCACAGATACGCAGTATTTT
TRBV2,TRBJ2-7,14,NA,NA,CASSEGSGTYEQYF,TGTGCCAGCAGTGAAGGGAGCGGAACCTACGAGCAGTACTTC
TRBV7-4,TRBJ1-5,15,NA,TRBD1,CASSLGGQGGQPQHF,TGTGCCAGCAGCTTAGGGGGACAGGGGGGACAGCCCCAGCATTTT
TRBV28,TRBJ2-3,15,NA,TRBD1,CASTSGTGSTDTQYF,TGTGCTAGCACTTCCGGGACAGGGTCGACAGATACGCAGTATTTT
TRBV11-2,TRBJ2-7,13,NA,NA,CASSLDSNYEQYF,TGTGCCAGCAGCTTGGACTCGAACTACGAGCAGTACTTC
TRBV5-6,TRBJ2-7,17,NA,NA,CASSPRGPLASSYEQYF,TGTGCCAGCAGCCCCAGAGGTCCCCTAGCGAGCTCCTACGAGCAGTACTTC
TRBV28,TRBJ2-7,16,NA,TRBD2,CASSHWTSGSSYEQYF,TGTGCCAGCAGTCATTGGACTAGCGGGAGCTCCTACGAGCAGTACTTC
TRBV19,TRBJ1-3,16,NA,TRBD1,CASNQDGTGGKNTIYF,TGTGCCAGTAATCAAGACGGGACAGGCGGGAAAAACACCATATATTTT
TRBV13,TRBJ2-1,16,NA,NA,CASSLGTGGHNNEQFF,TGTGCCAGCAGCTTAGGGACGGGGGGCCATAACAATGAGCAGTTCTTC
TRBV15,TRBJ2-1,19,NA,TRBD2,CATSRTGLAGGHAGNEQFF,TGTGCCACCAGCAGAACGGGACTAGCGGGAGGACACGCGGGCAATGAGCAGTTCTTC
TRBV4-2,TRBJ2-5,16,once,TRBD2,CASSPIDLAGDETQYF,TGTGCCAGCAGCCCGATCGACTTGGCGGGGGACGAGACCCAGTACTTC
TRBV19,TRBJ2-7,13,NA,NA,CASSIGRSYEQYF,TGTGCCAGTAGTATTGGGCGATCCTACGAGCAGTACTTC
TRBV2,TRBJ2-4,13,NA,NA,CASSEPTYRIQYF,TGTGCCAGCAGTGAACCTACTTATCGCATTCAGTACTTC
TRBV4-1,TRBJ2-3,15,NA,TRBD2,CASSQAGLVQDTQYF,TGCGCCAGCAGCCAAGCCGGACTAGTTCAAGATACGCAGTATTTT
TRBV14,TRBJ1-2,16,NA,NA,CASSHSIRGGIDFYTF,TGTGCCAGCAGCCACTCCATCCGGGGGGGGATCGATTTTTACACCTTC
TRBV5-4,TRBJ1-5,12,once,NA,CASSLEGGPQHF,TGTGCCAGCAGCTTGGAAGGGGGGCCCCAGCATTTT
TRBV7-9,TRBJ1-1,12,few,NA,CASSLDRAEAFF,TGTGCCAGCAGCCTAGACCGGGCTGAAGCTTTCTTT
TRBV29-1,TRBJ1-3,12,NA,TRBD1,CSVWGQGNTIYF,TGCAGCGTGTGGGGACAGGGAAACACCATATATTTT
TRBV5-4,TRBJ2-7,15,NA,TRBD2,CASSLSAGVMYEQYF,TGTGCCAGCAGCTTGTCGGCGGGAGTTATGTACGAGCAGTACTTC
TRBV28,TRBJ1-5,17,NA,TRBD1,CASSPGQSTRGNQPQHF,TGTGCCAGCAGTCCGGGACAGTCAACCCGGGGGAATCAGCCCCAGCATTTT
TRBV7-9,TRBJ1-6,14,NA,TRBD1,CASRYGTGNSPLHF,TGTGCCAGCCGCTACGGGACAGGGAATTCACCCCTCCACTTT
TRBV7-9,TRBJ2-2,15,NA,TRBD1,CASSPDRDDPGELFF,TGTGCCAGCAGCCCGGACAGGGATGATCCCGGGGAGCTGTTTTTT
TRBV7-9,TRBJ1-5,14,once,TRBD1,CASSFGTASQPQHF,TGTGCCAGCAGTTTCGGGACAGCATCTCAGCCCCAGCATTTT
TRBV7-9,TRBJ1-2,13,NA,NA,CASSLATGGGYTF,TGTGCCAGCAGCTTAGCGACAGGAGGAGGCTACACCTTC
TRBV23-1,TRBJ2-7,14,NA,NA,CASNPLAGTPHSYF,TGCGCCAGCAACCCTCTGGCCGGGACACCACACAGCTACTTC
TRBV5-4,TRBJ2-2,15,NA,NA,CASSLDGRPTGELFF,TGTGCCAGCAGCTTGGACGGCAGGCCGACCGGGGAGCTGTTTTTT
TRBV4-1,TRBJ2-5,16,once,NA,CASSQIPGLVEETQYF,TGCGCCAGCAGCCAAATCCCCGGACTCGTAGAGGAGACCCAGTACTTC
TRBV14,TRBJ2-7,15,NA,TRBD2,CASAPQGLAAYEQYF,TGTGCCAGTGCCCCCCAGGGACTAGCGGCTTACGAGCAGTACTTC
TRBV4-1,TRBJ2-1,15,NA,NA,CASSQDLGAYNEQFF,TGCGCCAGCAGCCAAGATCTAGGAGCATACAATGAGCAGTTCTTC
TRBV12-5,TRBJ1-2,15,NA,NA,CASGLVGQGWYGYTF,TGTGCTAGTGGTTTGGTAGGGCAGGGCTGGTATGGCTACACCTTC
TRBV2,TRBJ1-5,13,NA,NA,CAANRDPNQPQHF,TGTGCCGCTAACAGGGACCCTAATCAGCCCCAGCATTTT
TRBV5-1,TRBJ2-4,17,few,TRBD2,CASSKGTSGRDKNIQYF,TGCGCCAGCAGCAAAGGGACTAGCGGGAGGGACAAAAACATTCAGTACTTC
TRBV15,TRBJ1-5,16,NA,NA,CATSRYQGQGNQPQHF,TGTGCCACCAGCAGATATCAGGGTCAGGGCAATCAGCCCCAGCATTTT
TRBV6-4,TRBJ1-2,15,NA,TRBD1,CASSRWTGANYGYTF,TGTGCCAGCAGTCGCTGGACAGGGGCTAACTATGGCTACACCTTC
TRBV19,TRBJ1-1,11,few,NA,CASILRTEAFF,TGTGCCAGCATCCTCAGGACAGAAGCTTTCTTT
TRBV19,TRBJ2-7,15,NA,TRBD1,CASSMGPHRGYEQYF,TGTGCCAGTAGTATGGGCCCCCACAGGGGCTACGAGCAGTACTTC
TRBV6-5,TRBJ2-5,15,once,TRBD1,CASSGDGTAKETQYF,TGTGCCAGCAGTGGCGACGGGACAGCTAAAGAGACCCAGTACTTC